This passage covers 14 T cell receptor beta chains from one sample sequenced in a study of OX40 agonist ivuxolimab in advanced cancers. The method was immunoSEQ multiplex PCR; TCRdb's version includes in-frame clones alone and lacks a portion of them. The repertoire includes 45,000 to 55,000 clones, around 94% of them detected once, and around 12% sits in the top ten. The sample was CD4+ or CD8+ T cells sorted from blood, taken in a trial of the OX40 agonist ivuxolimab. The origin of the receptors is an adult with an advanced solid tumor such as melanoma, head and neck, liver or kidney cancer.

The rearrangement uses TRBV30 and TRBJ2-2; D unclear. The CDR3 is made up of 13 amino acids. Germline V CDR1 and CDR2: GTSNPN, SVGIG (reference sequence). Trimming cost V 5 bases and J 2 bases, with 9 bases left between them. Written as DNA, the CDR3 is TGTGCCTGGGCCCCTGGAAACACCGGGGAGCTGTTTTTT. Amino acids: CAWAPGNTGELFF.

The chain employs TRBV2 and TRBJ2-7; D possibly corresponds to TRBD1 (6 bases). The V gene lost 7 bases and the J gene lost 3 bases, with 10 bases spanning the gap. Germline loops: CDR1 SNHLY, CDR2 FYNNEI. The length of the CDR3 is 12 residues. The CDR3: CASKTGIYEQYF. The CDR3 nucleotides are TGTGCCAGCAAGACAGGAATCTACGAGCAGTACTTC.

The chain combines TRBV7-8 with TRBJ2-1; 9 nucleotides align to TRBD2. Germline loops: CDR1 SGHVS, CDR2 FQNEAQ. CDR3 length: 18 residues. The J segment lost 7 bases and the V segment lost 1 base, leaving 14 bases of the junction unmatched. The CDR3, as DNA: TGTGCCAGCAGCTTAGTGACGGGGCCGGGACTAGCCATTAATGAGCAGTTCTTC. Its translation: CASSLVTGPGLAINEQFF. The whole variable domain, filled in from reference TRBV7-8 and TRBJ2-1, reads GAGVSQSPRYKVAKRGQDVALRCDPISGHVSLFWYQQALGQGPEFLTYFQNEAQLDKSGLPSDRFFAERPEGSVSTLKIQRTQQEDSAVYLCASSLVTGPGLAINEQFFGPGTRLTVL.

The rearrangement joins TRBV5-1 to TRBJ2-2; 10 positions match TRBD2. Germline V gene data show CDR1 as SGHRS and CDR2 as YFSETQ. V shed 4 bases, J shed 6 bases, and the junction held 9 bases outside the gene matches. The CDR3 contains 16 residues. This CDR3 reads CASSGRAGGGAGELFF. CDR3 sequence (DNA): TGCGCCAGCAGCGGTAGAGCGGGAGGGGGAGCCGGGGAGCTGTTTTTT.

The rearrangement uses TRBV2 and TRBJ2-5, with D tentatively TRBD2 (6 bases). The V end lost 7 bases, the J end lost 4 bases, and 13 bases lay between the germline ends. The germline V gene encodes CDR1 SNHLY and CDR2 FYNNEI. This CDR3 is built from 13 residues. The CDR3 reads CASNPPGVETQYF. The DNA of the CDR3 is TGTGCCAGCAACCCGCCGGGAGTAGAGACCCAGTACTTC. The whole variable domain, remainder taken from reference TRBV2 and TRBJ2-5, is EPEVTQTPSHQVTQMGQEVILRCVPISNHLYFYWYRQILGQKVEFLVSFYNNEISEKSEIFDDQFSVERPDGSNFTLKIRSTKLEDSAMYFCASNPPGVETQYFGPGTRLLVL.

The chain recombines TRBV27 with TRBJ2-7; possible D gene TRBD1, 6 bases. Deletions cut 3 bases from V and 2 bases from J, with 14 bases between. Looked up from germline, CDR1 is MNHEY and CDR2 is SMNVEV (reference sequence). The CDR3 spans 15 residues. The CDR3 DNA reads as TGTGCCAGCAGTTTGGTAGGTACAGGGACCTACGAGCAGTACTTC. Its protein product is CASSLVGTGTYEQYF.

For the CDR3, the DNA is TGTGCCAGCAGCGTGGACAGGGGGCATGAGCAGTTCTTC. Residues: CASSVDRGHEQFF. V and J are TRBV5-5 and TRBJ2-1; 11 bases map to TRBD1. The ends lost 4 bases at V and 8 bases at J; junction bases unmatched: 2. Germline CDR1 and CDR2: SGHKS and YYEKEE (reference sequence). CDR3 length: 13 amino acids.

The CDR3 sequence: CASRQGAGTEAFF. The CDR3 DNA reads TGTGCCAGTAGGCAGGGGGCCGGCACTGAAGCTTTCTTT. The genes are TRBV19 and TRBJ1-1; 8 bases are a match to TRBD1. The CDR3 is 13 amino acids. CDR1 and CDR2 from the germline V gene are LNHDA and SQIVND (reference sequence). V was clipped by 6 bases and J by 4 bases; unmatched bases: 4.

V and J are TRBV19 and TRBJ2-2; possible D gene TRBD2, 6 bases. Deletions cut 3 bases from V and 2 bases from J, with 16 bases between. This CDR3 has 17 residues. Germline CDR1 LNHDA, CDR2 SQIVND (reference sequence). The CDR3 is CASSIPLLAVNTGELFF. CDR3 nucleotides: TGTGCCAGTAGTATCCCCCTTTTAGCGGTCAACACCGGGGAGCTGTTTTTT.

The rearrangement uses TRBV2 and TRBJ2-7; D ambiguous. This CDR3 contains 14 residues. Trimming removed 5 bases from V and 6 bases from J, with 17 bases in between. The germline V gene encodes CDR1 SNHLY and CDR2 FYNNEI. The CDR3 bases are TGTGCCAGCAGTAACTCTAGGATGGCTGGCGAGCAGTACTTC. Translated, it gives CASSNSRMAGEQYF.

The genes are TRBV11-2 and TRBJ2-2; 7 nucleotides match TRBD2. CDR1 is SGHAT, CDR2 FQNNGV, per germline. Trimming removed 2 bases from V and 1 base from J; junction bases left unmatched: 4. The length of the CDR3 is 16 residues. The CDR3 region has the DNA TGTGCCAGCAGCTTAAGGGCTAGCGGGAACACCGGGGAGCTGTTTTTT. It yields the protein CASSLRASGNTGELFF.

The chain combines TRBV11-2 with TRBJ1-1; TRBD1 aligns across 7 bases. Looked up from germline, CDR1 is SGHAT and CDR2 is FQNNGV. V gave up 5 bases and J gave up 0 bases; unmatched junction bases: 9. The CDR3 runs 16 residues. CDR3 nucleotide sequence: TGTGCCAGCAGCCGGAGACAGGGTCTGATGAACACTGAAGCTTTCTTT. This codes for CASSRRQGLMNTEAFF.

The V gene is TRBV15, the J gene TRBJ2-1; D gene uncertain. V was trimmed by 6 bases and J by 0 bases, leaving 9 bases between them. This CDR3 has 14 residues. Germline CDR1 LNHNV, CDR2 YYDKDF (reference sequence). Here the CDR3 reads CATRQRSSYNEQFF. CDR3 coding DNA: TGTGCCACCAGGCAGAGGAGCTCCTACAATGAGCAGTTCTTC. Full variable domain (rest looked up from reference TRBV15 and TRBJ2-1): DAMVIQNPRYQVTQFGKPVTLSCSQTLNHNVMYWYQQKSSQAPKLLFHYYDKDFNNEADTPDNFQSRRPNTSFCFLDIRSPGLGDTAMYLCATRQRSSYNEQFFGPGTRLTVL.

The chain uses TRBV19 and TRBJ2-7; D may correspond to TRBD1 or TRBD2 (5 bases each). This CDR3 is 15 amino acids long. V lost 5 bases and J 3 bases, leaving 17 bases between the germline ends. Germline V gives CDR1 LNHDA, CDR2 SQIVND (reference sequence). This chain's CDR3 is CASSEFQGEGYEQYF. The CDR3 nucleotides are TGTGCCAGTAGTGAATTCCAGGGTGAGGGCTACGAGCAGTACTTC.